This T cell receptor beta chain was captured by sequencing in a study of T cell repertoires in urothelial bladder cancer. The study's findings and limits: Carcinoma specimens had median approximately 1.9% tumor infiltrating lymphocytes, benign approximately 11%. Benign specimens held more T cells than urothelial carcinoma specimens. A single clone reached about 2% in benign versus up to roughly 17% in carcinoma.

Clones were read by immunoSEQ multiplex PCR, and TCRdb kept only the in-frame ones, dropping some. The sample has 13,000 or so clones; 55% to 80% are singletons. This clone has a single count. Its antigen is unknown. Sequenced input: tumor-infiltrating cells from bladder cancer. The source is a human donor with urothelial carcinoma.

The DNA of the CDR3 is TGTGCCAGCAGCTTAGGCCTAATTTATGGTTCACCCCTCCACTTT. Encoded protein: CASSLGLIYGSPLHF. V gene TRBV7-8 combines with J gene TRBJ1-6; no clear D gene. CDR1 is SGHVS and CDR2 is FQNEAQ in the germline V gene. Trimming took off 1 base at V and 9 bases at J, with 13 bases between the two ends. The CDR3 covers 15 residues.